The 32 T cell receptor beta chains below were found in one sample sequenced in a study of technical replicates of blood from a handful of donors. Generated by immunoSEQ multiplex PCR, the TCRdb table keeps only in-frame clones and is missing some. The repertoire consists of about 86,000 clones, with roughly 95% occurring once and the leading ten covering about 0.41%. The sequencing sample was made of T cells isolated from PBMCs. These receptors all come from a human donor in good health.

CDR3 loop: CSAENQETQYF. The CDR3 DNA is TGCAGTGCGGAGAACCAAGAGACCCAGTACTTC. The chain links TRBV20-1 to TRBJ2-5, with D hard to call. In germline, CDR1 is DFQATT, CDR2 SNEGSKA (reference sequence). Trimming removed 6 bases at V and 0 bases at J, with 5 bases between. CDR3 length: 11 residues.

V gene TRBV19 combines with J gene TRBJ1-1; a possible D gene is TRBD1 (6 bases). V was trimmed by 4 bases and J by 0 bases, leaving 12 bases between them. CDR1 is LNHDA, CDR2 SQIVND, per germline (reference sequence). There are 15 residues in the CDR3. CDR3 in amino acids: CASSTRDIMNTEAFF. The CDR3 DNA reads TGTGCCAGTAGTACCCGGGACATCATGAACACTGAAGCTTTCTTT.

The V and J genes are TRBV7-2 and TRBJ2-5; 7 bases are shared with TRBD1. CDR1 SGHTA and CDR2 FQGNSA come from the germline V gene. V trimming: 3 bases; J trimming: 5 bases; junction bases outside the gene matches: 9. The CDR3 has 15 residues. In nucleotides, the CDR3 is TGTGCCAGCAGCTTCGGGACAGTGGTATTGGAGACCCAGTACTTC. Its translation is CASSFGTVVLETQYF.

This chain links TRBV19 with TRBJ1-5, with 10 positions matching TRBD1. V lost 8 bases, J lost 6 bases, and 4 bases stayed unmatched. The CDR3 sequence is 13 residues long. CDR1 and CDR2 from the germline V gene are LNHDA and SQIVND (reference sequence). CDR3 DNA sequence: TGTGCCAGTGGACAGGGGGGCAGTCAGCCCCAGCATTTT. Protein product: CASGQGGSQPQHF.

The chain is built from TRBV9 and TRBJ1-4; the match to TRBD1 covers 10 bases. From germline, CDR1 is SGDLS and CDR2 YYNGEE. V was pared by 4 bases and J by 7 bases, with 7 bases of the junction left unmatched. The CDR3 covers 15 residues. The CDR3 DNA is TGTGCCAGCAGCACAGGACAGGGGGGTTTTGAAAAACTGTTTTTT. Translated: CASSTGQGGFEKLFF.

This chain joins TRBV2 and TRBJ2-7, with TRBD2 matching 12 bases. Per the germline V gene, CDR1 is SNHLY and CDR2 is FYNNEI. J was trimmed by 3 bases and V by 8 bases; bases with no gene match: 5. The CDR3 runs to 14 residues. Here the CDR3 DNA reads TGTGCCAGCCAACCGGGACTAGCGGGCTACGAGCAGTACTTC. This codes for CASQPGLAGYEQYF.

CDR3 nucleotide sequence: TGTGCCAGCGTGGACATAACCTACGAGCAGTACTTC. Translating it yields CASVDITYEQYF. The chain combines TRBV6-6 with TRBJ2-7; perhaps TRBD1 as D (5 bases). Deletions cut 8 bases from V and 2 bases from J, with 10 bases between. The CDR3 length is 12 residues. Germline V gives CDR1 MNHNY, CDR2 SVGAGI (reference sequence).

CDR3 sequence reads: CASSLVEREIAGELFF. CDR3 nucleotides: TGTGCCAGCAGCTTAGTGGAGCGGGAGATCGCCGGGGAGCTGTTTTTT. The chain combines TRBV11-3 with TRBJ2-2, with 8 bases fitting TRBD2. Per the germline V gene, CDR1 is SGHNT and CDR2 is YENEEA. CDR3 length: 16 residues. V was pared by 1 base and J by 6 bases, with 7 bases of the junction left unmatched.

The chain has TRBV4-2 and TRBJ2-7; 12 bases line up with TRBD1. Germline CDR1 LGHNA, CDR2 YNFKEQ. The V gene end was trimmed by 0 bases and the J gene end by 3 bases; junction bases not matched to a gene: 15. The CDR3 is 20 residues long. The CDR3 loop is CASSQDGTGGEFLRVYEQYF. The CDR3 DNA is TGTGCCAGCAGCCAAGATGGGACAGGGGGCGAGTTTTTGCGGGTCTACGAGCAGTACTTC.

The CDR3 sequence is CASSLEVGGAMYF. The CDR3 DNA is TGTGCCAGCAGTTTAGAGGTGGGGGGGGCCATGTACTTC. The chain has TRBV28 and TRBJ2-7; D may be TRBD2 (7 bases). The CDR3 is made up of 13 amino acids. Germline V CDR1 and CDR2: MDHEN, SYDVKM. V shed 2 bases and J shed 12 bases, with 17 bases lying between them.

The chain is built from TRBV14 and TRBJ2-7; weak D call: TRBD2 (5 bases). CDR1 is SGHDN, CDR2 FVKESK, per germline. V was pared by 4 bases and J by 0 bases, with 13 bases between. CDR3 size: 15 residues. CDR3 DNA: TGTGCCAGCAGCCTAGGGAGACACCACTCCTACGAGCAGTACTTC. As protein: CASSLGRHHSYEQYF. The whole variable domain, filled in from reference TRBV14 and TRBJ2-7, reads EAGVTQFPSHSVIEKGQTVTLRCDPISGHDNLYWYRRVMGKEIKFLLHFVKESKQDESGMPNNRFLAERTGGTYSTLKVQPAELEDSGVYFCASSLGRHHSYEQYFGPGTRLTVT.

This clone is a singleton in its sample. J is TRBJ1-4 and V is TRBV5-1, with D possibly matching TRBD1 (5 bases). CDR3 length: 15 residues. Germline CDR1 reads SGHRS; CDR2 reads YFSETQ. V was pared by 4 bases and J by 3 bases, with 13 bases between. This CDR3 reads CASSEPGGANEKLFF. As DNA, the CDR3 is TGCGCCAGCAGCGAACCGGGGGGGGCTAATGAAAAACTGTTTTTT. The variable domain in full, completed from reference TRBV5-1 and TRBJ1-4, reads KAGVTQTPRYLIKTRGQQVTLSCSPISGHRSVSWYQQTPGQGLQFLFEYFSETQRNKGNFPGRFSGRQFSNSRSEMNVSTLELGDSALYLCASSEPGGANEKLFFGSGTQLSVL.

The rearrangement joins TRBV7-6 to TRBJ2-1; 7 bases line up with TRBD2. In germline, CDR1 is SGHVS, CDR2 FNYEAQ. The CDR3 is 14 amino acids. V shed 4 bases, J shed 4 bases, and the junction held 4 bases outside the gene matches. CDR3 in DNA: TGTGCCAGCAGCTATTCGGGGGGTTACAATGAGCAGTTCTTC. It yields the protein CASSYSGGYNEQFF. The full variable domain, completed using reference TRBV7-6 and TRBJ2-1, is GAGVSQSPRYKVTKRGQDVALRCDPISGHVSLYWYRQALGQGPEFLTYFNYEAQQDKSGLPNDRFSAERPEGSISTLTIQRTEQRDSAMYRCASSYSGGYNEQFFGPGTRLTVL.

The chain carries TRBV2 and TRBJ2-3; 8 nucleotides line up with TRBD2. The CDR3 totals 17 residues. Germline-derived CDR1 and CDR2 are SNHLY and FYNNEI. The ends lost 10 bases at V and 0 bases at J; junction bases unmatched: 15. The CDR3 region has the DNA TGTGCCACCGAACCCTTGCTGGCTAGCGGGAGCACAGATACGCAGTATTTT. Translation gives CATEPLLASGSTDTQYF.

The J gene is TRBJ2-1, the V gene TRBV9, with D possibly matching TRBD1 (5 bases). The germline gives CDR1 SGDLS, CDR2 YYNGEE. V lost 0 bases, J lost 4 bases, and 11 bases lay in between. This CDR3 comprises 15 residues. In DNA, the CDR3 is TGTGCCAGCAGCGTAGAAGGGGCAGGATACAATGAGCAGTTCTTC. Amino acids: CASSVEGAGYNEQFF. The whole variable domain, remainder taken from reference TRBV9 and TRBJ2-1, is DSGVTQTPKHLITATGQRVTLRCSPRSGDLSVYWYQQSLDQGLQFLIQYYNGEERAKGNILERFSAQQFPDLHSELNLSSLELGDSALYFCASSVEGAGYNEQFFGPGTRLTVL.

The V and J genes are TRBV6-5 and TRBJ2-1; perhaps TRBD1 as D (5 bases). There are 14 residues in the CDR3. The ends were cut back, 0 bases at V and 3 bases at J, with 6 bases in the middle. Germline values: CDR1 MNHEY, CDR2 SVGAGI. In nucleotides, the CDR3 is TGTGCCAGCAGTTACTCAGGGGTCTACAATGAGCAGTTCTTC. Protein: CASSYSGVYNEQFF.

The CDR3 nucleotides read TGTGCCAGCAGTTCCGGGACAGTAGGGACCGGGGAGCTGTTTTTT. Translation gives CASSSGTVGTGELFF. V is TRBV7-3 and J is TRBJ2-2, with TRBD1 identical over 7 bases. This CDR3 is built from 15 residues. Unmatched junction bases numbered 9, after V lost 6 bases and J lost 5 bases. The germline V gene has CDR1 SGHTA and CDR2 FQGTGA.

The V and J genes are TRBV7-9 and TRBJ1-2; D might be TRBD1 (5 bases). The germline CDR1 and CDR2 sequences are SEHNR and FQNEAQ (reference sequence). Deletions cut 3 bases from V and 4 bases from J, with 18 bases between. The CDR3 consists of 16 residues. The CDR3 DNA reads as TGTGCCAGCAGCTTGATGGACACCGAACCCCTCTATGGCTACACCTTC. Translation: CASSLMDTEPLYGYTF.

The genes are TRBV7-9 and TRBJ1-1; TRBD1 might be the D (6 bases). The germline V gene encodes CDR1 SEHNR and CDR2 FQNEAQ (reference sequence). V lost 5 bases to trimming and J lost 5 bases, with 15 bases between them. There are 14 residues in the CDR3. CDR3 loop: CASSTNRELTEAFF. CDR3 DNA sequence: TGTGCCAGCAGCACCAACAGGGAGCTAACTGAAGCTTTCTTT.

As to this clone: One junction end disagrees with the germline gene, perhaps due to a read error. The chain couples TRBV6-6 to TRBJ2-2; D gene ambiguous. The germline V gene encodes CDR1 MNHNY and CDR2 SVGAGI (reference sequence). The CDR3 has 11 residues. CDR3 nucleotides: TGTGCCAGCACTTACACCGGGGAGCTGTTTTTT. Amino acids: CASTYTGELFF.

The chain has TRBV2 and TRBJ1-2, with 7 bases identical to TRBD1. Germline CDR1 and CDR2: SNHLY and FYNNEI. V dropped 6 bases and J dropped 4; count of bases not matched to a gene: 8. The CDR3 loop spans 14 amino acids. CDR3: CASRRDSQVYGYTF. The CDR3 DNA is TGTGCCAGCAGGAGGGACAGTCAAGTCTATGGCTACACCTTC.

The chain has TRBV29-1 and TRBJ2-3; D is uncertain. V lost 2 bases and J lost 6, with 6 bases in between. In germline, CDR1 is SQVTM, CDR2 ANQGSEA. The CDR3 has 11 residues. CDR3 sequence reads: CSVEISDTQYF. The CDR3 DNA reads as TGCAGCGTTGAAATATCGGATACGCAGTATTTT.

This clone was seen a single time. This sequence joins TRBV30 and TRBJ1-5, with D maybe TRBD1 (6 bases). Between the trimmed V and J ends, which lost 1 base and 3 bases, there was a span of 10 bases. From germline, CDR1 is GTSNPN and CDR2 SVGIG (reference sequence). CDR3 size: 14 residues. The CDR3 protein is CAWSAGQFNQPQHF. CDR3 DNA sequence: TGTGCCTGGAGTGCAGGACAGTTCAATCAGCCCCAGCATTTT.

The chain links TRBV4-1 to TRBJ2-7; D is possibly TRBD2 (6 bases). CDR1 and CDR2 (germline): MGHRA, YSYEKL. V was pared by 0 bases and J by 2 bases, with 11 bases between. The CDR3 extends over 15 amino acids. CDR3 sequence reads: CASSQDNGGPYEQYF. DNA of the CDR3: TGCGCCAGCAGCCAAGATAACGGGGGACCCTACGAGCAGTACTTC.

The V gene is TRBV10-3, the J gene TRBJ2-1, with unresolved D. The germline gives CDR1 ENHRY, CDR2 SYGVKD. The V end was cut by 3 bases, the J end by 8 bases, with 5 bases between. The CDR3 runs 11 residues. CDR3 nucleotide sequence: TGTGCCATCAGTGATGACTATGAGCAGTTCTTC. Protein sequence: CAISDDYEQFF.

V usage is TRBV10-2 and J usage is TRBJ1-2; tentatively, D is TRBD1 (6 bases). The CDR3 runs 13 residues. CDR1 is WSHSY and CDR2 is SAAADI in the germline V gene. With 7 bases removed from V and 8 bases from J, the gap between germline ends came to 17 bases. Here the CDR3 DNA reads TGCGCCAGCACTATACAGGGAGACGGGGGCTACACCTTC. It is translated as CASTIQGDGGYTF.

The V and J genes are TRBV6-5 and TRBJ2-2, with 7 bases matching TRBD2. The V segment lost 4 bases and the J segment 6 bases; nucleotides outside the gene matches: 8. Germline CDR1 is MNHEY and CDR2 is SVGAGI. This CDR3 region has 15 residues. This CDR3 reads CASSLAGLDPGELFF. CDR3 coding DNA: TGTGCCAGCAGTTTAGCGGGCCTTGATCCCGGGGAGCTGTTTTTT.

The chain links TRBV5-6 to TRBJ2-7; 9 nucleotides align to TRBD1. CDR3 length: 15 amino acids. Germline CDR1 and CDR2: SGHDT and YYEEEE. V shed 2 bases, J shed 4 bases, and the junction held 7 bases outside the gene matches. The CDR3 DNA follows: TGTGCCAGCAGCTTCACCGGGACAGGGAGGTACGAGCAGTACTTC. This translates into CASSFTGTGRYEQYF.

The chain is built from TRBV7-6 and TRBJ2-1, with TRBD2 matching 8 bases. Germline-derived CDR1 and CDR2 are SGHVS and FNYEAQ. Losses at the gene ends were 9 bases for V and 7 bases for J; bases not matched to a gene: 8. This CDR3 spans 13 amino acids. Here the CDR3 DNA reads TGTGCCAGTGGGGCGGGAGGTTTGAATGAGCAGTTCTTC. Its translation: CASGAGGLNEQFF.

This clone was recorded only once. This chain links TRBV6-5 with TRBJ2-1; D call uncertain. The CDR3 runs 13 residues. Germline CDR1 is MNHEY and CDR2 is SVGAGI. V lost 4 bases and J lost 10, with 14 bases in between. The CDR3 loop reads CASSSLQFSEQFF. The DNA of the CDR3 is TGTGCCAGCAGTTCCCTTCAATTTAGCGAGCAGTTCTTC.

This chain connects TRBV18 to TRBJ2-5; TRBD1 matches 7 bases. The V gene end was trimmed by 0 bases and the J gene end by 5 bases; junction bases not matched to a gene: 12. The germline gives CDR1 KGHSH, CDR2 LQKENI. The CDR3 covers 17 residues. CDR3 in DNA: TGTGCCAGCTCACCACCTGCTGGACAGGAGAGCTGGGAGACCCAGTACTTC. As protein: CASSPPAGQESWETQYF. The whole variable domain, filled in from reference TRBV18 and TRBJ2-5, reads NAGVMQNPRHLVRRRGQEARLRCSPMKGHSHVYWYRQLPEEGLKFMVYLQKENIIDESGMPKERFSAEFPKEGPSILRIQQVVRGDSAAYFCASSPPAGQESWETQYFGPGTRLLVL.

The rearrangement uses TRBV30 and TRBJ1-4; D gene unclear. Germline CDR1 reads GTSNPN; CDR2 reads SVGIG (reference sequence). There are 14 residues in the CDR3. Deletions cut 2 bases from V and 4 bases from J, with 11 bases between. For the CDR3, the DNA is TGTGCCTGGAGTTTAAATAGCGATAATGAAAAACTGTTTTTT. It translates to CAWSLNSDNEKLFF.